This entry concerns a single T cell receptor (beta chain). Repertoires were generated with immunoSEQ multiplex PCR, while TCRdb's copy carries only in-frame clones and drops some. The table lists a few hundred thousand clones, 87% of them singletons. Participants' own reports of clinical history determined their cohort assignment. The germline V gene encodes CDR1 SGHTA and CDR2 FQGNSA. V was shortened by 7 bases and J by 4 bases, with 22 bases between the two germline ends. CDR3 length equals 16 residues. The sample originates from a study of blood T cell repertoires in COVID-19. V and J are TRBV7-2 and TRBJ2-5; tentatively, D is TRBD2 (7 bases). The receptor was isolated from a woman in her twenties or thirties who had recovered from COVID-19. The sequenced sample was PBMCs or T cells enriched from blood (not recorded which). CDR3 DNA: TGTGCCAGCACCCTGGGGGGGGGCGCGGGGCGAGAGACCCAGTACTTC. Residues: CASTLGGGAGRETQYF.